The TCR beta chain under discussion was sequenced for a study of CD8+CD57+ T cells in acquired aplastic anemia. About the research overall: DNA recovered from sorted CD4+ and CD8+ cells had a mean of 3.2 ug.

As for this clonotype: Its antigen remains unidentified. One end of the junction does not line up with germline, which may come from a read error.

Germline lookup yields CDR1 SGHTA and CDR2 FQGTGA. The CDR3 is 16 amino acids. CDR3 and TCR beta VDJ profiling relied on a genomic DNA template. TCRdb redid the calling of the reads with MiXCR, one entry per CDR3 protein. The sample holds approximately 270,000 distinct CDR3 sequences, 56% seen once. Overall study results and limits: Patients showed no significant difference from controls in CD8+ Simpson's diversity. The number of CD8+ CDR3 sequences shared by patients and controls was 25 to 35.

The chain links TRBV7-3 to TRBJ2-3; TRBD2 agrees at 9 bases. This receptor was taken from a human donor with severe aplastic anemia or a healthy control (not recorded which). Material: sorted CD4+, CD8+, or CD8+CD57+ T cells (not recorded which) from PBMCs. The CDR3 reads CARSLAPLAGRDTQYF. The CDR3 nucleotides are TGTGCCAGGAGCTTAGCCCCTCTAGCGGGAAGAGATACGCAGTATTTT.